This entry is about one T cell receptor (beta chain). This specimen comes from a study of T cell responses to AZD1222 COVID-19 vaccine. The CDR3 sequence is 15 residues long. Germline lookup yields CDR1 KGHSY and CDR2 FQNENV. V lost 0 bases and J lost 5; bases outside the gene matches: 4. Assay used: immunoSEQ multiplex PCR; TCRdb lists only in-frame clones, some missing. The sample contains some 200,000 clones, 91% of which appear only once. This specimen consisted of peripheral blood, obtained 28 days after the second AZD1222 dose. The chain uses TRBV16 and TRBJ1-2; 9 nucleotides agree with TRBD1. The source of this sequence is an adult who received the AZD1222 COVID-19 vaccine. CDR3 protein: CASSQSTGTGYGYTF. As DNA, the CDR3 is TGTGCCAGCAGCCAATCGACCGGGACAGGGTATGGCTACACCTTC.